This record covers a single T cell receptor beta chain. Its antigen remains unidentified. The PCR was carried out with 60 Vbeta primers and 13 Jbeta primers. Sequencing was performed with immunoSEQ multiplex PCR; in TCRdb, only in-frame clones are kept and a portion is missing. The sample consists of tens of thousands of clones, about a tenth of them appearing once. The data are from a study of cytomegalovirus exposure and HLA in healthy donors. Study outcomes and limitations: CMV antigen specificity was confirmed in vitro for a few CMV-associated chains.

CDR1 is SGDLS and CDR2 is YYNGEE in the germline V gene. V was cut by 6 bases and J by 4 bases, with 8 bases left in between. This CDR3 spans 11 amino acids. The V call is TRBV9, the J call TRBJ2-7; D not resolved. The sequencing input was PBMCs. This TCR was recovered from a man aged 55-75 years in good health and CMV-seropositive. In DNA, the CDR3 is TGTGCCAGCACCCAGGTTTACGAGCAGTACTTC. It is translated as CASTQVYEQYF.